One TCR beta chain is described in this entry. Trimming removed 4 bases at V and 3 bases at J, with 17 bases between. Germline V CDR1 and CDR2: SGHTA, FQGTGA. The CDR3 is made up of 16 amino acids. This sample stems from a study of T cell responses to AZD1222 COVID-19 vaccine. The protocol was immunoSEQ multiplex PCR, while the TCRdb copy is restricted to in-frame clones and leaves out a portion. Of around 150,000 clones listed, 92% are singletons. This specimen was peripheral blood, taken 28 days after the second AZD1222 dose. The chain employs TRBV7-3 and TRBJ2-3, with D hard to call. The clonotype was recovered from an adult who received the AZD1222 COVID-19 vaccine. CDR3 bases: TGTGCCAGCAGCTCCTCCCCCTGGGCTGCTACAGATACGCAGTATTTT. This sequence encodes CASSSSPWAATDTQYF.